Below, one TCR beta chain is given with its context. As yet, its antigen is unknown. The same CDR3 arises from other DNA sequences in this sample as well. These data are taken from a study of Ad26.COV2.S vaccination and SARS-CoV-2 variants. Study in general: Once or twice, 56 days apart, Ad26.COV2.S was delivered intramuscularly. General observations from the study: Spike-specific TCR breadth ran higher among vaccine recipients than placebo recipients. Whether participants received vaccine or placebo, their non-spike TCR breadth was similar.

Treatment here: about 20 received Ad26.COV2.S at low or high dose, single or two shots; five or six received placebo; per-sample allocation not given. Following the first vaccine or placebo injection, samples were taken on day 63. Donation was by an adult aged 18-55 years who was in Boston. V was pared by 2 bases and J by 2 bases, with 1 base of the junction left unmatched. CDR3 length: 14 residues. Germline CDR1 is KGHSH and CDR2 is LQKENI. TCRdb keeps only in-frame clones here, not all; method: immunoSEQ multiplex PCR. The profile shows around 450,000 clones, approximately 92% of them singletons. Here the sequenced sample was peripheral blood, taken in a trial of Ad26.COV2.S vaccine versus placebo. The TCR comes from a person between 18 and 59 years old who received the Ad26.COV2.S COVID-19 vaccine or a placebo. The chain links TRBV18 to TRBJ1-1, with 8 nucleotides matching TRBD1. The CDR3 DNA reads as TGTGCCAGCTCACCAGGGACAGGAAACACTGAAGCTTTCTTT. Protein: CASSPGTGNTEAFF. The entire variable domain, with the rest obtained from reference TRBV18 and TRBJ1-1, is as follows: NAGVMQNPRHLVRRRGQEARLRCSPMKGHSHVYWYRQLPEEGLKFMVYLQKENIIDESGMPKERFSAEFPKEGPSILRIQQVVRGDSAAYFCASSPGTGNTEAFFGQGTRLTVV.